Following are 4 T cell receptor beta chains from one sample sequenced in a study of blood T cell repertoires in COVID-19. Produced via immunoSEQ multiplex PCR; TCRdb's table is partial and in-frame only. The sample consists of hundreds of thousands of clones, 80% to 90% of them appearing once. The sample was peripheral blood. These receptors all stem from a woman under 40 with active or convalescent COVID-19.

This chain links TRBV19 with TRBJ2-2; 9 bases are shared with TRBD2. Trimming removed 3 bases from V and 0 bases from J; junction bases left unmatched: 2. Germline V gene lookup returns CDR1 LNHDA and CDR2 SQIVND (reference sequence). This CDR3 contains 16 residues. The CDR3 sequence: CASSISGGANTGELFF. As DNA, the CDR3 is TGTGCCAGTAGTATTAGCGGGGGCGCGAACACCGGGGAGCTGTTTTTT.

The V gene is TRBV5-1, the J gene TRBJ1-1; 12 positions agree with TRBD1. This CDR3 has 20 residues. Germline V CDR1 and CDR2: SGHRS, YFSETQ. After removal of 0 bases from V and 0 bases from J, the junction contained 12 bases not matched to a gene. As DNA, the CDR3 is TGCGCCAGCAGCTTGGGCGACAAGGGACAGGGGGCTCTGATGAACACTGAAGCTTTCTTT. It translates to CASSLGDKGQGALMNTEAFF.

J is TRBJ1-2 and V is TRBV19, with 8 bases that match TRBD1. The ends lost 6 bases at V and 8 bases at J; junction bases unmatched: 14. Germline CDR1 is LNHDA and CDR2 is SQIVND (reference sequence). The CDR3 is 15 amino acids. Written as DNA, the CDR3 is TGTGCCAGTAGCCCCGGGACAGGAGGGTTGGGCGGCTACACCTTC. The encoded protein is CASSPGTGGLGGYTF.

This clone was recorded only once. The chain employs TRBV10-3 and TRBJ2-7; weak D call: TRBD1 (5 bases). Germline-derived CDR1 and CDR2 are ENHRY and SYGVKD. V dropped 4 bases and J dropped 2 bases, with 18 bases sitting between them. The length of the CDR3 is 16 residues. CDR3 nucleotides: TGTGCCATCAGTGCAATCTTTTCGGACAAGCCCTACGAGCAGTACTTC. Amino acid sequence: CAISAIFSDKPYEQYF.